Presented here are 16 T cell receptor beta chains from one specimen sequenced in a study of T-cell memory formation after mild COVID-19. TCRdb ran MiXCR on the 5' RACE reads and lists one entry per CDR3 protein. The table has 350,000 or so distinct CDR3 sequences, roughly 20% seen once. The specimen was PBMCs or a T cell subset sorted from them (not recorded which). All receptors come from an adult woman who had mild COVID-19 (a few samples of this study predate the infection). Cell type and time point are not known.

This rearrangement joins TRBV11-3 to TRBJ1-4, with D possibly TRBD1 on 6 matching bases. Trimming took off 2 bases at V and 6 bases at J, with 16 bases between the two ends. CDR1 is SGHNT, CDR2 YENEEA, per germline. This CDR3 has 16 residues. This CDR3 reads CASSLPPEGGDEKLFF. Written as DNA, the CDR3 is TGTGCCAGCAGCTTACCCCCTGAGGGGGGTGATGAAAAACTGTTTTTT.

This chain's CDR3 is CASSPAYSGNTIYF. Here the CDR3 DNA reads TGTGCCAGCAGCCCGGCCTACTCTGGAAACACCATATATTTT. This chain uses TRBV9 with TRBJ1-3; D gene ambiguous. V lost 4 bases and J lost 0, with 8 bases in between. CDR1 is SGDLS, CDR2 YYNGEE, per germline. This CDR3 has 14 amino acids.

This clonotype was seen a handful of times. The J gene is TRBJ2-5, the V gene TRBV20-1, with 11 bases fitting TRBD2. CDR3 length equals 15 residues. J was trimmed by 5 bases and V by 5 bases; bases with no gene match: 10. The germline gives CDR1 DFQATT, CDR2 SNEGSKA (reference sequence). The chain's CDR3 is CSAPMPGLAVETQYF. The CDR3 DNA sequence: TGCAGTGCTCCGATGCCGGGACTAGCGGTGGAGACCCAGTACTTC.

This chain joins TRBV5-1 and TRBJ2-7, with 7 bases aligning to TRBD2. Germline V gene lookup returns CDR1 SGHRS and CDR2 YFSETQ. Losses at the gene ends were 1 base for V and 6 bases for J; bases not matched to a gene: 4. The CDR3 spans 13 residues. The CDR3 protein is CASSLQGGVEQYF. The CDR3, as DNA: TGCGCCAGCAGCTTGCAGGGAGGGGTCGAGCAGTACTTC.

V is TRBV20-1 and J is TRBJ1-1; D not resolved. The CDR3 loop spans 13 amino acids. V lost 0 bases, J lost 7 bases, and 12 bases lay in between. Germline lookup yields CDR1 DFQATT and CDR2 SNEGSKA (reference sequence). The CDR3, as DNA: TGCAGTGCTAGAGATGAACAGAACGTTGAAGCTTTCTTT. It encodes CSARDEQNVEAFF.

The chain joins TRBV2 to TRBJ2-1; TRBD2 agrees at 8 bases. J gave up 7 bases and V 10 bases, and 15 bases lay outside the gene matches. This CDR3 region has 15 residues. CDR1 and CDR2 from the germline V gene are SNHLY and FYNNEI. In nucleotides, the CDR3 is TGTGCCATTCTTCTTTGGAGCGGGAGTCGGAATGAGCAGTTCTTC. Translated: CAILLWSGSRNEQFF.

This clonotype was counted ten times or more. The chain joins TRBV24-1 to TRBJ2-1, with 12 positions matching TRBD2. The V gene's germline CDR1 is KGHDR and CDR2 SFDVKD. There are 17 residues in the CDR3. Germline trimming cut 3 bases from V and 5 bases from J; bases unmatched to any gene: 7. In DNA form, the CDR3 reads TGTGCCACCAGTGATCCTCTCGGACTAGCGGGACACAATGAGCAGTTCTTC. It is translated as CATSDPLGLAGHNEQFF.

The chain has TRBV2 and TRBJ2-1, with TRBD2 matching over 13 bases. The V gene's germline CDR1 is SNHLY and CDR2 FYNNEI. V lost 7 bases and J lost 7; bases outside the gene matches: 7. The CDR3 runs to 15 residues. This chain's CDR3 is CASTRTSGGPNEQFF. As DNA, the CDR3 is TGTGCCAGCACTCGGACTAGCGGGGGCCCTAATGAGCAGTTCTTC.

V and J are TRBV6-1 and TRBJ2-2, with 10 bases lining up with TRBD1. This CDR3 comprises 16 residues. CDR1 MNHNS and CDR2 SASEGT come from the germline V gene. The V segment lost 4 bases and the J segment 6 bases; nucleotides outside the gene matches: 8. The CDR3 DNA sequence: TGTGCCAGCAGTGCCCGGGACAGGGGAAATCCCGGGGAGCTGTTTTTT. This sequence encodes CASSARDRGNPGELFF.

The chain couples TRBV29-1 to TRBJ2-5; 7 nucleotides agree with TRBD1. The trim removed 7 bases at V and 5 bases at J, leaving 10 bases unmatched. CDR1 is SQVTM, CDR2 ANQGSEA, per germline. The CDR3 contains 13 residues. The CDR3 loop reads CSAKGGALETQYF. The CDR3 nucleotides read TGCAGCGCGAAAGGGGGCGCTTTGGAGACCCAGTACTTC.

This clonotype showed up just a few times. V and J are TRBV20-1 and TRBJ2-3; 7 nucleotides line up with TRBD2. The CDR3 totals 11 residues. V lost 5 bases, J lost 10 bases, and 6 bases stayed unmatched. The germline CDR1 and CDR2 sequences are DFQATT and SNEGSKA (reference sequence). CDR3 in amino acids: CSARGLGSQYF. CDR3 in DNA: TGCAGTGCTCGAGGACTAGGCTCGCAGTATTTT.

This clonotype was picked up a small number of times. The gene calls are TRBV9 and TRBJ2-2; D is unclear. Trimming cost V 4 bases and J 6 bases, with 7 bases left between them. The CDR3 covers 12 residues. CDR1 and CDR2 (germline): SGDLS, YYNGEE. This CDR3 reads CASSPRPGELFF. The CDR3 nucleotides read TGTGCCAGCAGCCCGCGCCCCGGGGAGCTGTTTTTT.

In this sample, this clonotype turned up a few times. Compared with germline, one end of the junction differs, possibly owing to a read error. This chain joins TRBV5-6 and TRBJ2-1, with a tentative D call TRBD2 (6 bases). This CDR3 contains 14 residues. CDR1 is SGHDT, CDR2 YYEEEE, per germline. This CDR3 reads CGSLVGGRYNEQFF. The CDR3, as DNA: TGTGGCAGCCTAGTCGGGGGTCGGTACAATGAGCAGTTCTTC. Combining the CDR3 with reference TRBV5-6 and TRBJ2-1 gives the whole variable domain DAGVTQSPTHLIKTRGQQVTLRCSPKSGHDTVSWYQQALGQGPQFIFQYYEEEERQRGNFPDRFSGHQFPNYSSELNVNALLLGDSALYLCGSLVGGRYNEQFFGPGTRLTVL.

Ten or more counts support this clonotype. CDR3 DNA sequence: TGTGCCAGCAGCCCCTTGACTAGTCCCTCCGAGCAGTACTTC. This translates into CASSPLTSPSEQYF. The chain has TRBV4-2 and TRBJ2-7; D is perhaps TRBD2 (6 bases). This CDR3 comprises 14 residues. Trimming cost V 4 bases and J 6 bases, with 16 bases left between them. In germline, CDR1 is LGHNA, CDR2 YNFKEQ.

The chain employs TRBV4-3 and TRBJ2-1, with 12 bases matching TRBD1. Looked up from germline, CDR1 is LGHNA and CDR2 is YSLEER. With 3 bases clipped from V and 0 bases from J, the junction kept 15 bases outside the gene matches. The CDR3 runs 21 residues. CDR3 nucleotides: TGCGCCAGCAGCCACCTTCTTTACGGGACAGGGGGCTCACACTCCTACAATGAGCAGTTCTTC. It yields the protein CASSHLLYGTGGSHSYNEQFF.

The V call is TRBV7-6, the J call TRBJ2-3; the D is unclear. The germline CDR1 and CDR2 sequences are SGHVS and FNYEAQ. V lost 0 bases and J 3 bases, leaving 7 bases between the germline ends. The CDR3 loop spans 14 amino acids. Here the CDR3 reads CASSLATLTDTQYF. The CDR3 nucleotides are TGTGCCAGCAGCTTAGCGACCTTGACAGATACGCAGTATTTT. Full variable domain (rest looked up from reference TRBV7-6 and TRBJ2-3): GAGVSQSPRYKVTKRGQDVALRCDPISGHVSLYWYRQALGQGPEFLTYFNYEAQQDKSGLPNDRFSAERPEGSISTLTIQRTEQRDSAMYRCASSLATLTDTQYFGPGTRLTVL.